The source of this TCR beta chain is a study of T-cell reconstitution after alpha-beta-depleted transplantation in children. Library preparation (for TCRbeta) was performed with unique molecular identifiers. Via MiXCR, TCRdb re-called the PCR reads, giving one row per CDR3 protein. The sample contains about 200,000 distinct CDR3 sequences, roughly 15% of which appear only once. This clonotype has ten or more counts. J lost 1 base, V lost 3 bases, and 12 bases had no gene match. CDR3 size: 19 residues. CDR1 is MDHEN, CDR2 SYDVKM, per germline. This receptor was identified in a human donor who donated a stem cell graft to a child with acute lymphoblastic leukemia. This rearrangement joins TRBV28 to TRBJ2-4, with 10 bases that match TRBD2. The source was PBMCs from the stem cell graft donor, collected from the stem cell graft. The CDR3, as DNA: TGTGCCAGCAGTTTCTTCGGTTCTAGCGGGAGCGGGGCCAAAAACATTCAGTACTTC. Protein: CASSFFGSSGSGAKNIQYF.